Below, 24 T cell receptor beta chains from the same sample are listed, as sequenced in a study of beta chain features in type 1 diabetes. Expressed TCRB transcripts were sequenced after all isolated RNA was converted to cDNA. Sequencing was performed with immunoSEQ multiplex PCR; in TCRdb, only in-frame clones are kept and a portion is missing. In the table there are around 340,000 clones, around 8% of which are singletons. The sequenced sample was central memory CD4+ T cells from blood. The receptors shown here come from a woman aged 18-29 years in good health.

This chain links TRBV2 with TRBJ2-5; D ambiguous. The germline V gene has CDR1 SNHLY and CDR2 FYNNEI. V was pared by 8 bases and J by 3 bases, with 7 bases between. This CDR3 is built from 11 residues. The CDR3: CASWAEETQYF. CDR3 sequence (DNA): TGTGCCAGCTGGGCGGAAGAGACCCAGTACTTC.

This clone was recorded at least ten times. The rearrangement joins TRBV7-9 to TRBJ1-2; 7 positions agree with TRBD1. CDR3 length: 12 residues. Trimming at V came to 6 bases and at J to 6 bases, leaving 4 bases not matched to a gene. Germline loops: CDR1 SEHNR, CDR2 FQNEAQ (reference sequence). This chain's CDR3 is CASRQGGDGYTF. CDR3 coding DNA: TGTGCCAGCAGACAAGGGGGCGATGGCTACACCTTC.

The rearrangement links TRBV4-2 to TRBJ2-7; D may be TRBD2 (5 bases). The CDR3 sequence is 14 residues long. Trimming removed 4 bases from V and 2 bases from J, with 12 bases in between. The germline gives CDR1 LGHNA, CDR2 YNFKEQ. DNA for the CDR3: TGTGCCAGCAGCCCCTCCCCGACTACCTACGAGCAGTACTTC. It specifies CASSPSPTTYEQYF.

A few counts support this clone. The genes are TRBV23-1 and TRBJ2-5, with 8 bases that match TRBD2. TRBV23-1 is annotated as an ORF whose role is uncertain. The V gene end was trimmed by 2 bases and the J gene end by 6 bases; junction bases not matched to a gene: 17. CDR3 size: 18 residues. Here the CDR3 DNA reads TGCGCCAGCAGTCAAAGGCAACCGGGACTAGTGGATGAAAAGACCCAGTACTTC. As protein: CASSQRQPGLVDEKTQYF.

CDR3 in DNA: TGTGCCACCAGCAGACAGGGGCACCAGCCCCAGCATTTT. Its protein product is CATSRQGHQPQHF. The J gene is TRBJ1-5, the V gene TRBV15, with D tentatively TRBD1 (6 bases). CDR1 and CDR2 from the germline V gene are LNHNV and YYDKDF (reference sequence). The CDR3 sequence is 13 residues long. Trimming took off 2 bases at V and 7 bases at J, with 9 bases between the two ends.

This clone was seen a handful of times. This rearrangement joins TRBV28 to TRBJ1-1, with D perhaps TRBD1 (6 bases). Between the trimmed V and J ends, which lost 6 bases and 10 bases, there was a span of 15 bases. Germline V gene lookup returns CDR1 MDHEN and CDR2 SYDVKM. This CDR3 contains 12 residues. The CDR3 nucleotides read TGTGCCAGCAGAATGTCCAGGGGTAGAGCTTTCTTT. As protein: CASRMSRGRAFF.

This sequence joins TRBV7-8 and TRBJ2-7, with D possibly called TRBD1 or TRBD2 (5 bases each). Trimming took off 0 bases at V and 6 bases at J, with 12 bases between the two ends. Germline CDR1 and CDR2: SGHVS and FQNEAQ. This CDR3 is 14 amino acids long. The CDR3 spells CASSLARQGAEQYF. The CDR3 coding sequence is TGTGCCAGCAGCTTAGCTCGGCAGGGAGCCGAGCAGTACTTC.

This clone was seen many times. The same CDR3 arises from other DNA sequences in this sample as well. The CDR3 loop is CASSSLQGNQPQHF. CDR3 sequence (DNA): TGTGCCAGCAGTTCTCTTCAGGGTAATCAGCCCCAGCATTTT. This chain uses TRBV27 with TRBJ1-5; a possible D gene is TRBD1 (5 bases). V lost 4 bases to trimming and J lost 4 bases, with 11 bases between them. The CDR3 has 14 residues. Germline assignment: CDR1 MNHEY and CDR2 SMNVEV (reference sequence).

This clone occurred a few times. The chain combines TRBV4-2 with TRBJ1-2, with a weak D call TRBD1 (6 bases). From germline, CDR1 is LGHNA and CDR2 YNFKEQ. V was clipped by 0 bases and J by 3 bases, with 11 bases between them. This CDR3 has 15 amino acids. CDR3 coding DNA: TGTGCCAGCAGCCAAGAATGGGCAGGGGACTATGGCTACACCTTC. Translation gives CASSQEWAGDYGYTF.

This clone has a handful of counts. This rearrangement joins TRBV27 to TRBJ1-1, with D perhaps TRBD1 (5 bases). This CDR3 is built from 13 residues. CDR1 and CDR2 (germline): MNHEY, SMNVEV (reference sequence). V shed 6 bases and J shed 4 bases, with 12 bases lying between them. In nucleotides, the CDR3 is TGTGCCAGCAGCTACGACAGACGCACTGAAGCTTTCTTT. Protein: CASSYDRRTEAFF.

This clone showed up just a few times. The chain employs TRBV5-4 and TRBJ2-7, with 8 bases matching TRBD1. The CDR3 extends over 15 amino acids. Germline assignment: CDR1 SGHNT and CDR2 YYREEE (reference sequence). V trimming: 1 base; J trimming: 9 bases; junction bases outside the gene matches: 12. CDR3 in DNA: TGTGCCAGCAGCTTGAATCAGGGGGCCCACGGGCGGCAGTACTTC. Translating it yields CASSLNQGAHGRQYF. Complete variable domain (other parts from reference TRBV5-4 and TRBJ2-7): ETGVTQSPTHLIKTRGQQVTLRCSSQSGHNTVSWYQQALGQGPQFIFQYYREEENGRGNFPPRFSGLQFPNYSSELNVNALELDDSALYLCASSLNQGAHGRQYFGPGTRLTVT.

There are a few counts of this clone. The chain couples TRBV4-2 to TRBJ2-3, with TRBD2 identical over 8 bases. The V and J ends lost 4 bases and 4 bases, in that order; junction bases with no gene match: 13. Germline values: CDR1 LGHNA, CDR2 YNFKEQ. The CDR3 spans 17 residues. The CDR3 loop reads CASSRTGGPESPDTQYF. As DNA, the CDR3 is TGTGCCAGCAGCCGAACGGGAGGGCCTGAATCCCCAGATACGCAGTATTTT.

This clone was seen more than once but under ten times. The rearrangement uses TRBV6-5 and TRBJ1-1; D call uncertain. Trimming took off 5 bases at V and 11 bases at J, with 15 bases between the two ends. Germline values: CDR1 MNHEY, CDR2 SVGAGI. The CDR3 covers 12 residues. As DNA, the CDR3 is TGTGCCAGCAGTACCGCGGGCCGCCAGGCTTTCTTT. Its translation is CASSTAGRQAFF.

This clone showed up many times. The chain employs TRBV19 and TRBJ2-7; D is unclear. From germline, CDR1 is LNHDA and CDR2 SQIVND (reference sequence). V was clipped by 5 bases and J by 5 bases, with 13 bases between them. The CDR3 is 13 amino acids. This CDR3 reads CASSPSRANEQYF. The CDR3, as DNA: TGTGCCAGTAGTCCGTCTCGGGCGAACGAGCAGTACTTC.

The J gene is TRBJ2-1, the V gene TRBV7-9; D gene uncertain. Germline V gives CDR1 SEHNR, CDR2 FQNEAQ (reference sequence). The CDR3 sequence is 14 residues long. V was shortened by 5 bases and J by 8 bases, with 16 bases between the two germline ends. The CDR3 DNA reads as TGTGCCAGCAGCCCTCGTAGATCTGGATATGAGCAGTTCTTC. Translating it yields CASSPRRSGYEQFF. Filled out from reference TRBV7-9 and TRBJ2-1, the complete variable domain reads DTGVSQNPRHKITKRGQNVTFRCDPISEHNRLYWYRQTLGQGPEFLTYFQNEAQLEKSRLLSDRFSAERPKGSFSTLEIQRTEQGDSAMYLCASSPRRSGYEQFFGPGTRLTVL.

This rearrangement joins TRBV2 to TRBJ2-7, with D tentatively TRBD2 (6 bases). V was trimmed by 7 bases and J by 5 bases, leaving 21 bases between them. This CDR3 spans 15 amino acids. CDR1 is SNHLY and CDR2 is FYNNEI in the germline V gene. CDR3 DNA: TGTGCCAGCAAGCCTAGGGGCGGGGCTAGCAACGAGCAGTACTTC. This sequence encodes CASKPRGGASNEQYF.

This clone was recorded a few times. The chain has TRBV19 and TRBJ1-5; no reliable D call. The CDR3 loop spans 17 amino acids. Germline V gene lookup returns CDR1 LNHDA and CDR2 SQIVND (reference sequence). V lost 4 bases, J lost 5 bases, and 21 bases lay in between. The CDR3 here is CASSTQHSKTSYQPQHF. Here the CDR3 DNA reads TGTGCCAGTAGTACCCAGCATAGCAAGACCAGCTATCAGCCCCAGCATTTT.

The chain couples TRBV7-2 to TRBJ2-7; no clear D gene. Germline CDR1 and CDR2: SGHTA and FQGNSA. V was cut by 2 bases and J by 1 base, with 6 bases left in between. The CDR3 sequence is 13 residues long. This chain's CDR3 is CASSLWVSYEQYF. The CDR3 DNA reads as TGTGCCAGCAGCTTATGGGTATCCTACGAGCAGTACTTC.

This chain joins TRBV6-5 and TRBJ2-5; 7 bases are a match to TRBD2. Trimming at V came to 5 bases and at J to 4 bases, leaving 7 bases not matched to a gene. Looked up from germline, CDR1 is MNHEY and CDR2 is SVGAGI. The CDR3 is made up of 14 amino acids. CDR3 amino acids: CASSPQGGAETQYF. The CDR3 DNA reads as TGTGCCAGCAGTCCCCAGGGAGGGGCAGAGACCCAGTACTTC.

The CDR3 spells CASSQARTSGTVYEQYF. CDR3 DNA: TGTGCCAGCAGCCAAGCCCGGACTAGCGGGACAGTCTACGAGCAGTACTTC. The chain recombines TRBV4-2 with TRBJ2-7; 12 nucleotides agree with TRBD2. CDR3 length equals 17 residues. Germline-derived CDR1 and CDR2 are LGHNA and YNFKEQ. Unmatched junction bases numbered 7, after V lost 1 base and J lost 3 bases.

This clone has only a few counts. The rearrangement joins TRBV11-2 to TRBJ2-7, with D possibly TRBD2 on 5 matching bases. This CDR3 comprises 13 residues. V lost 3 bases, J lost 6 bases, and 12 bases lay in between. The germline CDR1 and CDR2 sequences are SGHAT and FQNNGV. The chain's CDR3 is CASSFSLAGEQYF. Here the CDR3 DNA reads TGTGCCAGCAGCTTTAGTCTAGCAGGCGAGCAGTACTTC.

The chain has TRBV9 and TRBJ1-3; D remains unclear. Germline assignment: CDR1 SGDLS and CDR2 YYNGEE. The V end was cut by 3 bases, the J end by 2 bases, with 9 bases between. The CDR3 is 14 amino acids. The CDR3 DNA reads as TGTGCCAGCAGCGCAGCAAGAACTGGAAACACCATATATTTT. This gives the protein CASSAARTGNTIYF.

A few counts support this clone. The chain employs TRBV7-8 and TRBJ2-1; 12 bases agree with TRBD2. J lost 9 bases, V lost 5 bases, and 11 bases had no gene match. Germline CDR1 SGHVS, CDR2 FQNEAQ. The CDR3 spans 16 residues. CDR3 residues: CASSARRLAGAFEQFF. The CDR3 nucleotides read TGTGCCAGCAGCGCTAGGAGACTAGCGGGAGCCTTTGAGCAGTTCTTC.

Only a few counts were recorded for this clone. CDR3 amino acids: CASSKGHGRGDEQFF. Written as DNA, the CDR3 is TGCGCCAGCAGCAAAGGACACGGACGAGGGGATGAGCAGTTCTTC. This chain joins TRBV5-1 and TRBJ2-1; D could derive from TRBD1 or TRBD2 (5 bases each). The V gene's germline CDR1 is SGHRS and CDR2 YFSETQ. V gave up 4 bases and J gave up 8 bases, with 19 bases separating them. The CDR3 is 15 amino acids.